A single sample is the source of the 14 T cell receptor beta chains below, sequenced in a study of response to subunit inactivated influenza vaccine. TCRdb fed the RT-PCR reads into MiXCR, producing one record per CDR3 protein. The sample carries more than 700,000 distinct CDR3 sequences, 21% recorded once. The material was PBMCs from blood, obtained 5 days after vaccination. These receptors came from a man aged 50 to 60 who received an inactivated influenza vaccine.

The gene calls are TRBV7-2 and TRBJ2-5, with TRBD2 identical over 7 bases. The CDR3 is 14 amino acids. V was pared by 5 bases and J by 5 bases, with 8 bases of the junction left unmatched. Germline V gene sequence: CDR1 SGHTA, CDR2 FQGNSA. In nucleotides, the CDR3 is TGTGCCAGCAGCCCGCAAACCGGGGGGGAGACCCAGTACTTC. Translation: CASSPQTGGETQYF.

The chain employs TRBV20-1 and TRBJ2-7; TRBD1 matches 7 bases. In germline, CDR1 is DFQATT, CDR2 SNEGSKA (reference sequence). Trimming removed 1 base from V and 3 bases from J; junction bases left unmatched: 9. This CDR3 spans 15 amino acids. The CDR3 DNA sequence: TGCAGTGCTAGAGGGGCCAGGGGGAACGGCTACGAGCAGTACTTC. Translated, it gives CSARGARGNGYEQYF.

There are a few counts of this clonotype. This chain links TRBV5-5 with TRBJ2-5; D gene uncertain. The CDR3 contains 12 residues. Germline V gene lookup returns CDR1 SGHKS and CDR2 YYEKEE (reference sequence). The V and J ends lost 3 bases and 5 bases respectively, with 8 bases between them. The CDR3 region is CASSSTLETQYF. The DNA of the CDR3 is TGTGCCAGCAGCTCAACCCTGGAGACCCAGTACTTC. Full variable domain (missing parts from reference TRBV5-5 and TRBJ2-5): DAGVTQSPTHLIKTRGQQVTLRCSPISGHKSVSWYQQVLGQGPQFIFQYYEKEERGRGNFPDRFSARQFPNYSSELNVNALLLGDSALYLCASSSTLETQYFGPGTRLLVL.

V usage is TRBV5-1 and J usage is TRBJ2-1; 7 bases are shared with TRBD1. This CDR3 has 15 amino acids. Germline CDR1 SGHRS, CDR2 YFSETQ. Trimming took 2 bases from V and 7 from J; bases not matched to a gene: 9. CDR3 DNA sequence: TGCGCCAGCAGCTTTGGATCGGGACAGACAAATGAGCAGTTCTTC. Its protein product is CASSFGSGQTNEQFF.

This clonotype came up a few times. The V gene is TRBV12-3 or TRBV12-4, the J gene TRBJ2-3; weak D call: TRBD1 (6 bases). Deletions cut 6 bases from V and 0 bases from J, with 13 bases between. The CDR3 contains 15 residues. CDR3: CASSRDRFSTDTQYF. CDR3 sequence (DNA): TGTGCCAGCAGCCGAGACAGGTTCAGCACAGATACGCAGTATTTT.

This clonotype was found a few times. J is TRBJ1-4 and V is TRBV4-1; D uncertain. V lost 0 bases and J lost 0, with 8 bases in between. The CDR3 runs 16 residues. In germline, CDR1 is MGHRA, CDR2 YSYEKL. The CDR3 protein is CASSQDIQATNEKLFF. In DNA form, the CDR3 reads TGCGCCAGCAGCCAAGATATTCAGGCAACTAATGAAAAACTGTTTTTT.

Only a few counts were recorded for this clonotype. The CDR3 region is CASRRVAGVNEQFF. The CDR3 coding sequence is TGTGCCAGCAGGAGGGTAGCGGGAGTTAATGAGCAGTTCTTC. The chain employs TRBV12-3 or TRBV12-4 and TRBJ2-1; 9 bases are shared with TRBD2. This CDR3 comprises 14 residues. The junction had 7 bases not matched to a gene; V was cut back by 6 bases and J by 7 bases.

V gene TRBV28 combines with J gene TRBJ2-5; 9 bases line up with TRBD2. CDR1 MDHEN and CDR2 SYDVKM come from the germline V gene. V lost 3 bases to trimming and J lost 4 bases; unmatched junction nucleotides: 6. The CDR3 sequence is 15 residues long. CDR3 sequence: CASSFSGSRGETQYF. DNA for the CDR3: TGTGCCAGCAGTTTTAGCGGGAGTCGGGGAGAGACCCAGTACTTC.

The gene calls are TRBV6-2 or TRBV6-3 and TRBJ2-7; D may be TRBD2 (5 bases). V was cut by 4 bases and J by 0 bases, with 13 bases left in between. This CDR3 region has 15 residues. Germline V gene lookup returns CDR1 MNHEY and CDR2 SVGEGT. CDR3 nucleotide sequence: TGTGCCAGCAGTTCCCCTAGCTCACCCTCCTACGAGCAGTACTTC. This translates into CASSSPSSPSYEQYF.

V usage is TRBV28 and J usage is TRBJ2-7, with 8 bases fitting TRBD1. Germline loops: CDR1 MDHEN, CDR2 SYDVKM. CDR3 length equals 15 residues. The ends lost 6 bases at V and 6 bases at J; junction bases unmatched: 13. Here the CDR3 reads CASSLTWTGTSEQYF. The CDR3 DNA is TGTGCCAGCAGCCTCACCTGGACAGGGACGAGCGAGCAGTACTTC.

The rearrangement uses TRBV7-8 and TRBJ2-7; D tentatively fits TRBD1 or TRBD2 (5 bases each). This CDR3 is built from 16 residues. Germline-derived CDR1 and CDR2 are SGHVS and FQNEAQ. Trimming took 0 bases from V and 6 from J, leaving 18 bases between them. This CDR3 reads CASSLAGTNRRSEQYF. CDR3 bases: TGTGCCAGCAGCTTAGCGGGGACGAACCGACGAAGCGAGCAGTACTTC. Complete variable domain (other parts from reference TRBV7-8 and TRBJ2-7): GAGVSQSPRYKVAKRGQDVALRCDPISGHVSLFWYQQALGQGPEFLTYFQNEAQLDKSGLPSDRFFAERPEGSVSTLKIQRTQQEDSAVYLCASSLAGTNRRSEQYFGPGTRLTVT.

Ten or more counts support this clonotype. The chain recombines TRBV29-1 with TRBJ2-1; D might be TRBD2 (5 bases). Germline values: CDR1 SQVTM, CDR2 ANQGSEA. The ends were cut back, 3 bases at V and 6 bases at J, with 12 bases in the middle. CDR3 length equals 13 residues. The CDR3, as DNA: TGCAGCGTTGATGCGGCTAGCAGCAATGAGCAGTTCTTC. It is translated as CSVDAASSNEQFF.

This clonotype has a handful of counts. The V call is TRBV20-1, the J call TRBJ2-7; 7 bases are a match to TRBD1. CDR1 is DFQATT and CDR2 is SNEGSKA in the germline V gene (reference sequence). This CDR3 region has 12 residues. The V and J ends lost 4 bases and 6 bases, in that order; junction bases with no gene match: 6. CDR3 in amino acids: CSAKGQVAEQYF. In DNA, the CDR3 is TGCAGTGCTAAAGGACAGGTCGCCGAGCAGTACTTC.

The chain has TRBV7-2 and TRBJ2-2; 10 bases line up with TRBD2. Germline assignment: CDR1 SGHTA and CDR2 FQGNSA. CDR3 length: 16 amino acids. J gave up 2 bases and V 5 bases, and 5 bases lay outside the gene matches. As DNA, the CDR3 is TGTGCCAGCAGCCAAACTAGCGGGGCAAACACCGGGGAGCTGTTTTTT. It translates to CASSQTSGANTGELFF.